Here is one TCR beta chain with its context. Documented treatment: preoperative locoregional IRX-2 cytokine immunotherapy. Patients received preoperative, locoregional IRX-2 cytokine immunotherapy in a phase Ib study. This table comes from immunoSEQ multiplex PCR, and its TCRdb copy is limited to in-frame clones, with some not included. The sample comprises 35,000 to 40,000 clones, about four fifths of which are singletons, and approximately 1.5% rests with the top ten. The sample belongs to a study of preoperative IRX-2 immunotherapy in early breast cancer. The CDR3 contains 16 residues. Trimming cost V 5 bases and J 0 bases; bases outside gene matches: 5. Germline V gives CDR1 SGHNT, CDR2 YENEEA.

This TCR was sampled from a human donor with breast cancer. Sequencing used lymph node tissue, obtained after IRX-2 immunotherapy. The chain couples TRBV11-3 to TRBJ2-7; TRBD2 agrees at 12 bases. This CDR3 reads CASSPTSGGNSYEQYF. The CDR3 bases are TGTGCCAGCAGCCCTACTAGCGGGGGGAACTCCTACGAGCAGTACTTC.